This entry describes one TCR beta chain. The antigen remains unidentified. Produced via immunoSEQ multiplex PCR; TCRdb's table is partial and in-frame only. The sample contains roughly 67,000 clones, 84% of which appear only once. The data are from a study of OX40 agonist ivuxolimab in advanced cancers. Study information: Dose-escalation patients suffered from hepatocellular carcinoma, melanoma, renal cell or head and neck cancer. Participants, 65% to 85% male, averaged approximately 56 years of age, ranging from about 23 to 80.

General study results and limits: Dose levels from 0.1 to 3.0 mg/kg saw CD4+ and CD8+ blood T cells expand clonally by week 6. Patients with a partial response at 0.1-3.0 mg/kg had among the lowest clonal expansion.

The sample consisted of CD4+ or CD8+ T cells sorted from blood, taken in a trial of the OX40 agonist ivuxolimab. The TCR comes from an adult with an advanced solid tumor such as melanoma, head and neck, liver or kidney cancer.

CDR3 loop: CAISALAGPVGEQYF. The CDR3 DNA is TGTGCCATCAGTGCCTTAGCGGGGCCCGTTGGCGAGCAGTACTTC. The V and J genes are TRBV10-3 and TRBJ2-7, with TRBD2 identical over 8 bases. The V and J ends lost 4 bases and 6 bases, in that order; junction bases with no gene match: 11. Germline V gene data show CDR1 as ENHRY and CDR2 as SYGVKD. The CDR3 extends over 15 amino acids.